The 31 T cell receptor beta chains given below trace back to one sample, sequenced in a study of T-cell memory formation after mild COVID-19. Using its own MiXCR run on the 5' RACE reads, TCRdb lists one record per CDR3 protein. The repertoire includes roughly 560,000 distinct CDR3 sequences, just over 20% of them detected once, and 9.5% to 15% sits in the top ten. The sample comprised PBMCs or a T cell subset sorted from them (not recorded which). All receptors derive from an adult woman who had mild COVID-19 (a few samples of this study predate the infection). Cell type and time point are not known.

The chain recombines TRBV6-2 or TRBV6-3 with TRBJ2-1; 11 positions agree with TRBD1. CDR3 length: 14 residues. Trimming took 4 bases from V and 8 from J; bases not matched to a gene: 4. Germline CDR1 and CDR2: MNHEY and SVGEGT. CDR3 protein: CASSSRTGGHEQFF. CDR3 bases: TGTGCCAGCAGTTCCCGGACAGGGGGCCATGAGCAGTTCTTC.

This clonotype showed up just a few times. The genes are TRBV7-6 and TRBJ2-2; tentatively, D is TRBD1 (6 bases). Trimming left V 1 base short and J 4 bases short, with 10 bases between. CDR1 and CDR2 (germline): SGHVS, FNYEAQ. CDR3 length: 15 residues. The CDR3 nucleotides read TGTGCCAGCAGCTTAGGTAGCAGGGGCACCGGGGAGCTGTTTTTT. Protein: CASSLGSRGTGELFF.

V usage is TRBV11-3 and J usage is TRBJ2-1, with 9 bases that match TRBD1. Trimming cost V 6 bases and J 10 bases; bases outside gene matches: 19. Germline V gives CDR1 SGHNT, CDR2 YENEEA. This CDR3 is built from 17 residues. The CDR3 sequence is CASSKTAGTGYIGEQFF. CDR3 in DNA: TGTGCCAGCAGTAAAACCGCAGGGACAGGGTATATCGGGGAGCAGTTCTTC.

The chain employs TRBV12-3 or TRBV12-4 and TRBJ2-5; D might be TRBD1 (5 bases). V was cut by 2 bases and J by 5 bases, with 15 bases left in between. There are 15 residues in the CDR3. In DNA form, the CDR3 reads TGTGCCAGCAGTTTAAGGGGAATGGGAAGGGAGACCCAGTACTTC. Residues: CASSLRGMGRETQYF.

Only one count was recorded for this clonotype. The DNA of the CDR3 is TGTGCCAGCAGCTCTTGGACAGGGGTGAGCTATGGCTACACCTTC. This codes for CASSSWTGVSYGYTF. The V and J genes are TRBV7-9 and TRBJ1-2; 9 nucleotides agree with TRBD1. The CDR3 contains 15 residues. Trimming at V came to 4 bases and at J to 4 bases, leaving 7 bases not matched to a gene. CDR1 is SEHNR, CDR2 FQNEAQ, per germline (reference sequence).

The chain links TRBV7-2 to TRBJ1-3; D is uncertain. The germline V and J ends were trimmed by 2 bases and 4 bases, with 12 bases remaining between them. This CDR3 comprises 15 residues. In germline, CDR1 is SGHTA, CDR2 FQGNSA. The CDR3 reads CASSLNRAVGNTIYF. The CDR3 DNA reads as TGTGCCAGCAGCTTAAACAGAGCGGTGGGAAACACCATATATTTT.

The rearrangement links TRBV20-1 to TRBJ2-7; D is uncertain. Germline V gene data show CDR1 as DFQATT and CDR2 as SNEGSKA (reference sequence). V was pared by 5 bases and J by 6 bases, with 20 bases between. The CDR3 covers 14 residues. Written as DNA, the CDR3 is TGCAGTGCTTTCGATGGATCTAGAGTGGGCGAGCAGTACTTC. Translated: CSAFDGSRVGEQYF.

As regards this clonotype: A junction boundary mismatches the germline segment, possibly from a read error. The chain joins TRBV12-3 or TRBV12-4 to TRBJ2-7; perhaps TRBD2 as D (5 bases). The CDR3 contains 15 residues. CDR3 bases: TGTGCCAGCACCCCCCGAGGGAAGGGAGACTACGAGAAGTACTTC. This sequence encodes CASTPRGKGDYEKYF.

The rearrangement links TRBV4-1 to TRBJ1-2; D may be TRBD1 (6 bases). The CDR3 loop spans 16 amino acids. CDR1 is MGHRA, CDR2 YSYEKL, per germline. The V end lost 1 base, the J end lost 0 bases, and 12 bases lay between the germline ends. The CDR3 DNA reads as TGCGCCAGCAGCCAAGGGCAGGGGTTCTCTAACTATGGCTACACCTTC. Translation gives CASSQGQGFSNYGYTF.

In its sample, this clonotype was seen a few times. The chain joins TRBV4-1 to TRBJ1-1; D is uncertain. There are 13 residues in the CDR3. Per the germline V gene, CDR1 is MGHRA and CDR2 is YSYEKL. The V end lost 1 base, the J end lost 1 base, and 4 bases lay between the germline ends. Here the CDR3 reads CASSQVQNTEAFF. CDR3 coding DNA: TGCGCCAGCAGCCAAGTCCAGAACACTGAAGCTTTCTTT.

The V and J genes are TRBV11-3 and TRBJ2-1; D tentatively fits TRBD1 or TRBD2 (5 bases each). V was pared by 4 bases and J by 6 bases, with 19 bases between. The CDR3 consists of 16 residues. Germline V gene sequence: CDR1 SGHNT, CDR2 YENEEA. CDR3 sequence reads: CASSYYGASRANEQFF. The CDR3 DNA reads TGTGCCAGCAGCTACTACGGGGCCTCCAGGGCCAATGAGCAGTTCTTC.

This clonotype was seen repeatedly, ten times or more. The rearrangement links TRBV25-1 to TRBJ2-5, with 8 bases aligning to TRBD2. V dropped 5 bases and J dropped 3; count of bases not matched to a gene: 5. Germline V gene sequence: CDR1 MGHDK, CDR2 SYGVNS. The CDR3 covers 14 residues. CDR3 residues: CASSPRGGKETQYF. The CDR3 DNA sequence: TGTGCCAGCAGTCCCCGCGGGGGGAAAGAGACCCAGTACTTC. Complete variable domain (other parts from reference TRBV25-1 and TRBJ2-5): EADIYQTPRYLVIGTGKKITLECSQTMGHDKMYWYQQDPGMELHLIHYSYGVNSTEKGDLSSESTVSRIRTEHFPLTLESARPSHTSQYLCASSPRGGKETQYFGPGTRLLVL.

This clonotype showed up just a few times. This chain connects TRBV2 to TRBJ2-1; tentative D call: TRBD2 (5 bases). This CDR3 is 13 amino acids long. Trimming took 6 bases from V and 6 from J, leaving 12 bases between them. Germline lookup yields CDR1 SNHLY and CDR2 FYNNEI. The CDR3 DNA is TGTGCCAGCAGCCTCCGGGAAGTCAATGAGCAGTTCTTC. It translates to CASSLREVNEQFF. Filled out from reference TRBV2 and TRBJ2-1, the complete variable domain reads EPEVTQTPSHQVTQMGQEVILRCVPISNHLYFYWYRQILGQKVEFLVSFYNNEISEKSEIFDDQFSVERPDGSNFTLKIRSTKLEDSAMYFCASSLREVNEQFFGPGTRLTVL.

The V call is TRBV9, the J call TRBJ1-2, with D perhaps matching TRBD1 (5 bases). This CDR3 comprises 14 residues. Per the germline V gene, CDR1 is SGDLS and CDR2 is YYNGEE. V was pared by 2 bases and J by 8 bases, with 16 bases between. CDR3 loop: CASSVGNSWDGYTF. CDR3 nucleotides: TGTGCCAGCAGCGTGGGGAACAGCTGGGACGGCTACACCTTC.

The table lists this clonotype with a few counts. This chain links TRBV6-5 with TRBJ2-7; perhaps TRBD1 as D (5 bases). Germline CDR1 is MNHEY and CDR2 is SVGAGI. CDR3 length: 11 residues. Trimming removed 7 bases at V and 7 bases at J, with 11 bases between. The CDR3 coding sequence is TGTGCCAGCAATAACAGGCGTGAGCAGTACTTC. As protein: CASNNRREQYF.

There are a few counts of this clonotype. The V call is TRBV25-1, the J call TRBJ2-7; TRBD2 agrees at 9 bases. The CDR3 runs 15 residues. Trimming cost V 2 bases and J 7 bases; bases outside gene matches: 9. CDR1 is MGHDK, CDR2 SYGVNS, per germline. The DNA for the CDR3 is TGTGCCAGCAGTGAAATAGCGGGAGCCCGGTTGGAGCAGTACTTC. This encodes CASSEIAGARLEQYF.

The chain employs TRBV11-3 and TRBJ2-3; TRBD2 is a possible D gene (6 bases). Trimming removed 6 bases from V and 3 bases from J, with 13 bases in between. Per germline, CDR1 SGHNT and CDR2 YENEEA. The CDR3 has 14 residues. The CDR3 DNA reads as TGTGCCAGCAGGGCCCCGGGGAGGACAGATACGCAGTATTTT. It yields the protein CASRAPGRTDTQYF.

J is TRBJ1-6 and V is TRBV4-2; D uncertain. The CDR3 loop spans 14 amino acids. V lost 4 bases and J lost 10, with 14 bases in between. Looked up from germline, CDR1 is LGHNA and CDR2 is YNFKEQ. CDR3 in DNA: TGTGCCAGCAGCCTATCGGGCCCGATGTCACCCCTCCACTTT. It yields the protein CASSLSGPMSPLHF.

The V gene is TRBV24-1, the J gene TRBJ2-2; unclear D gene. V was trimmed by 5 bases and J by 5 bases, leaving 5 bases between them. The CDR3 extends over 12 amino acids. Germline CDR1 KGHDR, CDR2 SFDVKD. In DNA, the CDR3 is TGTGCCACCAGTGGAGAGACCGGGGAGCTGTTTTTT. Translating gives CATSGETGELFF.

V and J are TRBV4-2 and TRBJ2-7; D is possibly TRBD1 (5 bases). Germline loops: CDR1 LGHNA, CDR2 YNFKEQ. The CDR3 totals 15 residues. With 0 bases removed from V and 4 bases from J, the gap between germline ends came to 13 bases. The CDR3 sequence is CASSQEPDTLYEQYF. The CDR3 bases are TGTGCCAGCAGCCAAGAGCCGGACACCCTTTACGAGCAGTACTTC.

J is TRBJ1-1 and V is TRBV5-1; unclear D gene. There are 16 residues in the CDR3. Looked up from germline, CDR1 is SGHRS and CDR2 is YFSETQ. V was pared by 2 bases and J by 1 base, with 15 bases between. The CDR3 protein is CASSFLMGLPNTEAFF. The CDR3 DNA reads as TGCGCCAGCAGCTTTTTGATGGGCCTCCCGAACACTGAAGCTTTCTTT.

The chain links TRBV10-3 to TRBJ1-3; D is perhaps TRBD1 (5 bases). The V and J ends lost 10 bases and 6 bases respectively, with 22 bases between them. Germline CDR1 reads ENHRY; CDR2 reads SYGVKD. CDR3 size: 15 residues. DNA of the CDR3: TGTGCCACCAAAGAGCAGCCAGGGTTTGAAAACACCATATATTTT. Translation gives CATKEQPGFENTIYF.

This clonotype was recorded a few times. The rearrangement uses TRBV7-2 and TRBJ2-6; tentative D call: TRBD2 (6 bases). The CDR3 contains 16 residues. CDR1 is SGHTA, CDR2 FQGNSA, per germline. Trimming stripped 8 bases from V and 0 bases from J, with 14 bases between. The CDR3: CASVGAGLSGANVLTF. CDR3 nucleotides: TGTGCCAGCGTTGGGGCGGGGCTCTCTGGGGCCAACGTCCTGACTTTC.

This sequence joins TRBV12-3 or TRBV12-4 and TRBJ2-7; 8 bases line up with TRBD2. With 7 bases clipped from V and 5 bases from J, the junction kept 10 bases outside the gene matches. This CDR3 region has 14 residues. CDR3 nucleotides: TGTGCCAGCACCTCCGGGGGGGTAGTCAACGAGCAGTACTTC. Encoded protein: CASTSGGVVNEQYF.

The table lists this clonotype with a few counts. The chain couples TRBV5-1 to TRBJ2-1; 8 nucleotides align to TRBD2. This CDR3 comprises 15 residues. CDR1 and CDR2 from the germline V gene are SGHRS and YFSETQ. V lost 2 bases, J lost 5 bases, and 6 bases stayed unmatched. CDR3 bases: TGCGCCAGCAGCTTTGTAGCGGGAAAGAACAATGAGCAGTTCTTC. Translating it yields CASSFVAGKNNEQFF.

The chain couples TRBV15 to TRBJ2-3; 14 bases agree with TRBD2. CDR1 is LNHNV, CDR2 YYDKDF, per germline (reference sequence). CDR3 length: 20 residues. V shed 3 bases, J shed 0 bases, and the junction held 11 bases outside the gene matches. Here the CDR3 reads CATSSHSPGLAGASTDTQYF. The DNA of the CDR3 is TGTGCCACCAGCAGTCACTCGCCGGGACTAGCGGGGGCTAGCACAGATACGCAGTATTTT.

Many counts were recorded for this clonotype. The genes are TRBV27 and TRBJ2-4; perhaps TRBD2 as D (6 bases). CDR3 size: 15 residues. Trimming took off 5 bases at V and 0 bases at J, with 11 bases between the two ends. Germline loops: CDR1 MNHEY, CDR2 SMNVEV (reference sequence). CDR3 coding DNA: TGTGCCAGCAGTCGAAAGGGACTAGCCAAAAACATTCAGTACTTC. It encodes CASSRKGLAKNIQYF.

This clonotype came up a few times. The CDR3 spells CASSYGGRGEAETQYF. For the CDR3, the DNA is TGTGCCAGCAGTTACGGAGGGAGGGGTGAAGCGGAGACCCAGTACTTC. The rearrangement joins TRBV6-5 to TRBJ2-5; TRBD2 aligns across 7 bases. This CDR3 has 16 amino acids. The V segment lost 2 bases and the J segment 5 bases; nucleotides outside the gene matches: 11. The germline gives CDR1 MNHEY, CDR2 SVGAGI.

The genes are TRBV27 and TRBJ1-2, with 7 bases that match TRBD1. This CDR3 has 18 amino acids. Germline V lookup: CDR1 MNHEY, CDR2 SMNVEV (reference sequence). V dropped 4 bases and J dropped 4; count of bases not matched to a gene: 18. CDR3 loop: CASSSLRRGRVPTYGYTF. CDR3 in DNA: TGTGCCAGCAGTTCCCTTCGGAGGGGGCGCGTCCCTACCTATGGCTACACCTTC.

This clonotype has just a few counts. The chain's CDR3 is CASSEYWGTAEAETQYF. The DNA of the CDR3 is TGTGCCAGCAGTGAATATTGGGGGACAGCCGAGGCAGAGACCCAGTACTTC. The rearrangement uses TRBV2 and TRBJ2-5, with TRBD1 matching over 7 bases. The ends lost 2 bases at V and 4 bases at J; junction bases unmatched: 13. There are 17 residues in the CDR3. Germline V gene data show CDR1 as SNHLY and CDR2 as FYNNEI.

This rearrangement joins TRBV9 to TRBJ2-2, with a possible D match to TRBD1 (5 bases). V was pared by 3 bases and J by 3 bases, with 6 bases between. This CDR3 is 13 amino acids long. CDR1 and CDR2 (germline): SGDLS, YYNGEE. CDR3 sequence reads: CASSATDTGELFF. CDR3 nucleotide sequence: TGTGCCAGCAGCGCGACAGACACCGGGGAGCTGTTTTTT.